The clone carrying this T cell receptor beta chain was counted once. This entry belongs to a study of blood T cell repertoires in COVID-19. On the study more broadly: From the United States, Italy and Spain came samples of acute and convalescent COVID-19.

After removal of 1 base from V and 6 bases from J, the junction contained 4 bases not matched to a gene. Germline lookup yields CDR1 SGHAT and CDR2 FQNNGV. The CDR3 extends over 14 amino acids. Sequenced by immunoSEQ multiplex PCR; TCRdb stores in-frame clones only, minus some. The data show tens of thousands of clones, approximately 88% seen once. The TCR originated in a woman between 45 and 65 years old with acute or convalescent COVID-19. V and J are TRBV11-2 and TRBJ2-3, with 7 bases aligning to TRBD1. Sequenced: peripheral blood. The DNA of the CDR3 is TGTGCCAGCAGCTTAGTACAGGGGAGTGATACGCAGTATTTT. Encoded protein: CASSLVQGSDTQYF.